This TCR beta chain was captured by sequencing in a study of blood T cell repertoires in COVID-19. Study details: The analysed material was cDNA or gDNA that came from T cells, B-cell-depleted T cells, or PBMCs.

The data were produced by immunoSEQ multiplex PCR, yet TCRdb's version contains in-frame clones alone and is incomplete. The sample shows roughly 300,000 clones, roughly 88% of them seen only once. The V end was cut by 6 bases, the J end by 4 bases, with 15 bases between. The germline V gene encodes CDR1 SNHLY and CDR2 FYNNEI. This CDR3 is built from 14 residues. This rearrangement joins TRBV2 to TRBJ1-2; no reliable D call. The sequence was collected from a woman in her thirties or forties with acute COVID-19. Material: PBMCs or T cells enriched from blood (not recorded which). The CDR3: CASRSPGATYGYTF. CDR3 DNA sequence: TGTGCCAGCAGGTCCCCGGGTGCTACCTATGGCTACACCTTC. Combining the CDR3 with reference TRBV2 and TRBJ1-2 gives the whole variable domain EPEVTQTPSHQVTQMGQEVILRCVPISNHLYFYWYRQILGQKVEFLVSFYNNEISEKSEIFDDQFSVERPDGSNFTLKIRSTKLEDSAMYFCASRSPGATYGYTFGSGTRLTVV.